The table lists the clone carrying this T cell receptor (beta chain) with many counts. The CDR3 length is 13 residues. CDR1 is MNHNS, CDR2 SASEGT, per germline. Trimming removed 8 bases at V and 8 bases at J, with 15 bases between. The data originate from a study of T cells after yellow fever vaccination. Study at large: Fractions with few cells were prepared using SMART-Seq v4 Ultra Low Input.

As TCR cDNA was made by 5'RACE template switching, a universal primer site and UMIs were added. TCRdb called the 5' RACE reads again in MiXCR, with one record for every CDR3 protein. Of about 120,000 distinct CDR3 sequences listed, approximately 7.1% are singletons. Sequences were derived from CD4+ T cells sorted from PBMCs, sampled more than 40 days after the first yellow fever vaccination. This chain uses TRBV6-1 with TRBJ2-2; D is possibly TRBD2 (5 bases). This TCR was recovered from a man in his late teens or twenties who received the YFV17D yellow fever vaccine. The CDR3 region has the DNA TGTGCCAGCTCCCCAGCGGTGGGGGGGGAGCTGTTTTTT. Residues: CASSPAVGGELFF.